The clone carrying this T cell receptor (beta chain) came up a few times. Its target is not known. The data are from a study of T-cell memory formation after mild COVID-19. The study's findings and limits: Clones that contracted from day 15 to 85 had balanced CD4/CD8; later expanders were CD4+ biased.

V shed 4 bases and J shed 1 base, with 10 bases lying between them. CDR1 is SEHNR, CDR2 FQNEAQ, per germline (reference sequence). This CDR3 is 14 amino acids long. From the 5' RACE reads, TCRdb called clonotypes with MiXCR, one entry per CDR3 protein. The sample has hundreds of thousands of distinct CDR3 sequences, around 21% seen once; the top ten hold around 13%. The clonotype was recovered from an adult woman who had mild COVID-19 (a few samples of this study predate the infection). Cell type and time point are not known. The rearrangement joins TRBV7-9 to TRBJ1-1; possible D gene TRBD1, 6 bases. Sequencing was carried out using PBMCs or a T cell subset sorted from them (not recorded which). The chain's CDR3 is CASSSETGNTEAFF. The CDR3 nucleotides read TGTGCCAGCAGCTCGGAGACAGGGAACACTGAAGCTTTCTTT.